This TCR beta chain was profiled in a study of beta chain features in type 1 diabetes. Study conclusions and caveats: There was a moderate but significant shortening of TCRB CDR3s in all four CD4+ subsets of Type 1 diabetes patients. The naive, central memory and Treg TCRB repertoires of patients appeared to be more similar to one another than those of healthy donors.

A few counts support this clone. The antigen is not known. All of the isolated RNA was reverse transcribed, so expressed TCRB transcripts were sequenced. The repertoire was sequenced with immunoSEQ multiplex PCR; TCRdb's copy has only in-frame clones and lacks some. The repertoire holds roughly 730,000 clones, with roughly 13% as singletons. This CDR3 comprises 12 residues. Trimming pared 2 bases from V and 4 bases from J, leaving 8 bases between. Germline CDR1 is GTSNPN and CDR2 is SVGIG (reference sequence). Source material: naive CD4+ T cells from blood. The clonotype originates from a man aged 18 to 29 with type 1 diabetes. The V gene is TRBV30, the J gene TRBJ1-2; D ambiguous. CDR3 region: CAWSIPGYGYTF. The CDR3 region has the DNA TGTGCCTGGAGTATTCCGGGCTATGGCTACACCTTC.